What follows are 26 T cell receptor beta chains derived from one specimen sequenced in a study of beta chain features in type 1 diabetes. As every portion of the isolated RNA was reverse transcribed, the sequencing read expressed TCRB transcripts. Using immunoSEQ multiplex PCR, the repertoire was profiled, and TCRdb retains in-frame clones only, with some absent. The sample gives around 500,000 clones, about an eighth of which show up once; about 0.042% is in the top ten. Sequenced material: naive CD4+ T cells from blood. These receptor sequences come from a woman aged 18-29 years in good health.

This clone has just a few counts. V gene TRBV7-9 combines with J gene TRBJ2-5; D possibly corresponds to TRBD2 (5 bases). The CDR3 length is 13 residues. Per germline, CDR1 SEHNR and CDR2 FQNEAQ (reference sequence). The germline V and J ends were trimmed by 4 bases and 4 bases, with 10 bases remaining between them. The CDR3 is CASSSRAGETQYF. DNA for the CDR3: TGTGCCAGCAGCTCGAGGGCCGGAGAGACCCAGTACTTC.

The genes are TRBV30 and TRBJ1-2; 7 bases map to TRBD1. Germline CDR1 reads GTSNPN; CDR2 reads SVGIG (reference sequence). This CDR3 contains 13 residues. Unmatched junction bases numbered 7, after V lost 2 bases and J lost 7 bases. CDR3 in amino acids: CAWSRGPGGGYTF. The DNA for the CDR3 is TGTGCCTGGAGTCGAGGGCCAGGGGGTGGCTACACCTTC.

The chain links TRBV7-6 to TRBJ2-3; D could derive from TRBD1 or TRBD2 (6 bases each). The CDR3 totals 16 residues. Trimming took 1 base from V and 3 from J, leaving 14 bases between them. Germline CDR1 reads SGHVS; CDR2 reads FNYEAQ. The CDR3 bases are TGTGCCAGCAGCTTAGTGGGGCAGGGGAGGACAGATACGCAGTATTTT. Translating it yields CASSLVGQGRTDTQYF.

The CDR3 DNA reads TGTGCCAGCAGTAGCCAGGGCAACACTGAAGCTTTCTTT. Translation gives CASSSQGNTEAFF. The genes are TRBV6-6 and TRBJ1-1, with D perhaps TRBD1 (5 bases). The CDR3 is 13 residues long. Germline values: CDR1 MNHNY, CDR2 SVGAGI (reference sequence). V gave up 5 bases and J gave up 2 bases, with 9 bases separating them.

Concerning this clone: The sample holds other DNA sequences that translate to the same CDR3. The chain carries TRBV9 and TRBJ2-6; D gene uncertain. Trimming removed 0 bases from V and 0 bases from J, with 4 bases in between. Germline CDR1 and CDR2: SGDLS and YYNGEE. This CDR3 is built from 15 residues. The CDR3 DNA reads TGTGCCAGCAGCGTAGGCAGCTCTGGGGCCAACGTCCTGACTTTC. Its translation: CASSVGSSGANVLTF.

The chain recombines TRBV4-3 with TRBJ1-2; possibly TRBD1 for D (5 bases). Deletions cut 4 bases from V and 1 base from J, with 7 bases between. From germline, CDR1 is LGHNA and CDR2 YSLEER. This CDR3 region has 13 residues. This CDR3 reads CASSLGHNYGYTF. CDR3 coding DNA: TGCGCCAGCAGCCTCGGACATAACTATGGCTACACCTTC.

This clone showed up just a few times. The CDR3 protein is CASSYSDPLYEQYF. The CDR3 DNA sequence: TGTGCCAGCAGTTACTCCGATCCGCTCTACGAGCAGTACTTC. This rearrangement joins TRBV6-5 to TRBJ2-7; no reliable D call. V shed 0 bases and J shed 3 bases, with 9 bases lying between them. CDR1 is MNHEY and CDR2 is SVGAGI in the germline V gene. There are 14 residues in the CDR3.

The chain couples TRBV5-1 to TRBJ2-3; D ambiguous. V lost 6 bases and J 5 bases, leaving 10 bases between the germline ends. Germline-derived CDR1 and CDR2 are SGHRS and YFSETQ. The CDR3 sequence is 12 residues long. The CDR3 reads CASKGLGDTQYF. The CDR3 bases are TGCGCCAGCAAAGGGCTCGGAGATACGCAGTATTTT.

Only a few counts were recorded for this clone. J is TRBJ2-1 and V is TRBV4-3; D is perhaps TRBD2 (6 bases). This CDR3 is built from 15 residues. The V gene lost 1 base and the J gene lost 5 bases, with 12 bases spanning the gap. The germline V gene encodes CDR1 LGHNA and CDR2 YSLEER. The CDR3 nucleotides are TGCGCCAGCAGCCAAGCGGGACTGGGGAACAATGAGCAGTTCTTC. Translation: CASSQAGLGNNEQFF.

The CDR3 is CSFLAGTDTQYF. CDR3 bases: TGCAGCTTTCTAGCGGGTACAGATACGCAGTATTTT. This sequence joins TRBV29-1 and TRBJ2-3; 8 nucleotides match TRBD2. This CDR3 is 12 amino acids long. V dropped 8 bases and J dropped 3; count of bases not matched to a gene: 4. CDR1 and CDR2 from the germline V gene are SQVTM and ANQGSEA.

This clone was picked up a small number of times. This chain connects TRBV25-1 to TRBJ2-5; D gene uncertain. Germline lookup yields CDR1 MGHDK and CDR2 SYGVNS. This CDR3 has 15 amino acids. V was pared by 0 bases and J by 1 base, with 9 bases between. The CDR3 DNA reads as TGTGCCAGCAGTGAATATTCGGGTTTCCAAGAGACCCAGTACTTC. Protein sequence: CASSEYSGFQETQYF.

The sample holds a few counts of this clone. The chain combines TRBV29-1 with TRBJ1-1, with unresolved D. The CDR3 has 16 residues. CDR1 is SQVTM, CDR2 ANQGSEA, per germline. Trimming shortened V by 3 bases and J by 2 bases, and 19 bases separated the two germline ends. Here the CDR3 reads CSVDPDMGSPNTEAFF. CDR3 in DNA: TGCAGCGTTGATCCCGATATGGGGAGCCCAAACACTGAAGCTTTCTTT.

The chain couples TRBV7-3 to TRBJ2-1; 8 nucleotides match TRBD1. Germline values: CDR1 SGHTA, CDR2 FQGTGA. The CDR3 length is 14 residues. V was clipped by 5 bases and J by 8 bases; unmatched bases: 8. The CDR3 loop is CASSPRTGTDEQFF. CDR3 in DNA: TGTGCCAGCAGCCCCCGGACAGGGACGGATGAGCAGTTCTTC.

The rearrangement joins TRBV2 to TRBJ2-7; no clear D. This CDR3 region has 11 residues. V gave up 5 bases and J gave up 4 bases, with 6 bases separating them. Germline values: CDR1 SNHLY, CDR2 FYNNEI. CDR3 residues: CASSFLYEQYV. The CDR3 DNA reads TGTGCCAGCAGTTTTCTTTACGAGCAGTACGTC.

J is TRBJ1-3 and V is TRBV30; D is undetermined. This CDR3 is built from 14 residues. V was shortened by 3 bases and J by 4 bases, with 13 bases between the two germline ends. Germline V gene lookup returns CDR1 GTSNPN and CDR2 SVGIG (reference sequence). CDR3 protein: CAWRRGSGGNTIYF. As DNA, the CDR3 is TGTGCCTGGAGAAGAGGGTCAGGCGGAAACACCATATATTTT.

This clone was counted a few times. CDR3 DNA sequence: TGTGCCACCGAGAAAGGAGGGGTCTATGGCTACACCTTC. It is translated as CATEKGGVYGYTF. The chain recombines TRBV25-1 with TRBJ1-2, with D possibly TRBD1 on 5 matching bases. The CDR3 spans 13 residues. Germline values: CDR1 MGHDK, CDR2 SYGVNS. Between the trimmed V and J ends, which lost 10 bases and 4 bases, there was a span of 16 bases.

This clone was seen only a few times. CDR3 in amino acids: CASSLPFNSPLHF. The CDR3 DNA is TGTGCCAGCAGCCTACCATTTAATTCACCCCTCCACTTT. The V gene is TRBV7-2, the J gene TRBJ1-6; no definite D call. Between the trimmed V and J ends, which lost 5 bases and 6 bases, there was a span of 8 bases. Germline values: CDR1 SGHTA, CDR2 FQGNSA. The CDR3 length is 13 residues.

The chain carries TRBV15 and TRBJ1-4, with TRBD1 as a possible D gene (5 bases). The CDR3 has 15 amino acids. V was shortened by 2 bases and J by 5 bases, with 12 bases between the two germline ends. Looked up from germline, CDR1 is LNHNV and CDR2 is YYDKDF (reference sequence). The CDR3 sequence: CATSRQGGMNEKLFF. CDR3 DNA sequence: TGTGCCACCAGCAGACAGGGTGGTATGAATGAAAAACTGTTTTTT.

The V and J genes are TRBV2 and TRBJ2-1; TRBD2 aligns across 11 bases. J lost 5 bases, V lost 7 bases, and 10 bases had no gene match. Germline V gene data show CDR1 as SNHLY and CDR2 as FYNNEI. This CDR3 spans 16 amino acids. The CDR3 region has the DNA TGTGCCAGCACTAAAAAACTAGCGGGGGCCAACAATGAGCAGTTCTTC. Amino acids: CASTKKLAGANNEQFF.

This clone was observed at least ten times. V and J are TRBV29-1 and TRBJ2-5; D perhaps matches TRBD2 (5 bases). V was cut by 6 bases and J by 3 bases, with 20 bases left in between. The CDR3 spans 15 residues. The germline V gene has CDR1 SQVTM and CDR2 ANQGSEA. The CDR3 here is CSVHPPRVPEETQYF. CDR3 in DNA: TGCAGCGTCCACCCCCCGCGGGTCCCCGAAGAGACCCAGTACTTC.

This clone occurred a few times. CDR3 loop: CASSQPLSGANVLTF. CDR3 nucleotides: TGCGCCAGCAGTCAACCGCTCTCTGGGGCCAACGTCCTGACTTTC. V is TRBV23-1 and J is TRBJ2-6; D is ambiguous. TRBV23-1 is labeled an ORF, and its function is uncertain. There are 15 residues in the CDR3. V lost 2 bases and J 0 bases, leaving 5 bases between the germline ends.

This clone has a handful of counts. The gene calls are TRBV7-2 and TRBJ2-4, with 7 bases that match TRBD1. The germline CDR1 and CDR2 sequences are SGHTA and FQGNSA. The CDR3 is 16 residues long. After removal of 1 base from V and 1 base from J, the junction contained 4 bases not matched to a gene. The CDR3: CASSLVVRGAKNIQYF. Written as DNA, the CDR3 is TGTGCCAGCAGCTTAGTTGTCAGGGGGGCCAAAAACATTCAGTACTTC.

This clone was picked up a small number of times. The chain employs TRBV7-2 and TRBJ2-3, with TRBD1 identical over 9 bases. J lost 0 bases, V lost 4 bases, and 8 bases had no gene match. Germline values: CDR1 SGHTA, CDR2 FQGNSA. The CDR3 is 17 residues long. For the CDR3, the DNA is TGTGCCAGCAGCTCCCGACAGGGGGTGTCTAGCACAGATACGCAGTATTTT. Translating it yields CASSSRQGVSSTDTQYF.

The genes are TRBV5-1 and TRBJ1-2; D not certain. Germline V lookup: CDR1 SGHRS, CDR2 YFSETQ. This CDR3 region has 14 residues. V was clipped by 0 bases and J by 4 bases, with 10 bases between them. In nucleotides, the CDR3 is TGCGCCAGCAGCTTGGAGGCAGCCTCCTATGGCTACACCTTC. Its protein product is CASSLEAASYGYTF.

The CDR3 DNA reads as TGTGCCACCAGGTTAGGGATCGACACAGATACGCAGTATTTT. Translating gives CATRLGIDTDTQYF. The chain combines TRBV15 with TRBJ2-3; no definite D call. This CDR3 region has 14 residues. The germline V gene encodes CDR1 LNHNV and CDR2 YYDKDF (reference sequence). V lost 6 bases to trimming and J lost 2 bases, with 12 bases between them.

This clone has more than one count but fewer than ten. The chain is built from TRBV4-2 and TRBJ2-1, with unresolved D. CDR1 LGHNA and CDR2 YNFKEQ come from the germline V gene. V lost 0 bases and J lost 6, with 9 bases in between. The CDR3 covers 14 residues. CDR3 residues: CASSQDLRSNEQFF. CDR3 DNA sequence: TGTGCCAGCAGCCAAGATTTAAGGTCCAATGAGCAGTTCTTC.